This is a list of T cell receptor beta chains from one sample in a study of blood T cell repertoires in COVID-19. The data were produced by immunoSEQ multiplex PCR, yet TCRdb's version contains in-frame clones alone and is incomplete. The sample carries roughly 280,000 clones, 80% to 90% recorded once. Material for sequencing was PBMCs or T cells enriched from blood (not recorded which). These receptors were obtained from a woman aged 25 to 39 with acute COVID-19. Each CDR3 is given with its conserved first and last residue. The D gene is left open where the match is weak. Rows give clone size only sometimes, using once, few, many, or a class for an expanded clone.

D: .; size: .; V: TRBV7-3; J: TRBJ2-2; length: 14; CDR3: CASTLATNTGELFF; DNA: TGTGCCAGCACCCTAGCGACGAACACCGGGGAGCTGTTTTTT
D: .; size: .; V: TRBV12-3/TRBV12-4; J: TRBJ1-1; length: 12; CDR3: CASTAGGTEAFF; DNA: TGTGCCAGCACGGCGGGGGGGACTGAAGCTTTCTTT
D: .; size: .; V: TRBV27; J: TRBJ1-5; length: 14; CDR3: CASSEGLNNQPQHF; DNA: TGTGCCAGCAGCGAGGGACTGAACAATCAGCCCCAGCATTTT
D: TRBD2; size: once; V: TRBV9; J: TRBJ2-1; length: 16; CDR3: CASSGSGSASYNEQFF; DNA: TGTGCCAGCAGCGGGAGCGGGAGTGCTTCCTACAATGAGCAGTTCTTC
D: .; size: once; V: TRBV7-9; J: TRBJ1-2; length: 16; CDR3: CASSSRDINWDYGYTF; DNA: TGTGCCAGCAGCTCCCGGGACATCAATTGGGACTATGGCTACACCTTC
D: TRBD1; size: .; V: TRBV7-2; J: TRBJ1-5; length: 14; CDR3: CASSEGQPGQPQHF; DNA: TGTGCCAGCAGCGAGGGACAGCCGGGACAGCCCCAGCATTTT
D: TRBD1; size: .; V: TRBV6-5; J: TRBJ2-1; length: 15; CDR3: CASSYATGGFNEQFF; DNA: TGTGCCAGCAGTTACGCGACAGGGGGATTCAATGAGCAGTTCTTC
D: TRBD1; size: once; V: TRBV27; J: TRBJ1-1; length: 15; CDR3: CASSSGTDMNTEAFF; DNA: TGTGCCAGCAGTTCCGGGACAGACATGAACACTGAAGCTTTCTTT
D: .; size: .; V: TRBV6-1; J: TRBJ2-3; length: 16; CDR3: CASSEPRNRRGDTQYF; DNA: TGTGCCAGCAGTGAACCCCGTAACCGCCGAGGAGATACGCAGTATTTT
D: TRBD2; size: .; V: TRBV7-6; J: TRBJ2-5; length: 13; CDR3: CASSFPSGETQYF; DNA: TGTGCCAGCAGCTTCCCTAGCGGGGAGACCCAGTACTTC
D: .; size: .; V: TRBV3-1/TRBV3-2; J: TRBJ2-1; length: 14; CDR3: CASSPPTSYNEQFF; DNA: TGTGCCAGCAGCCCCCCTACTTCCTACAATGAGCAGTTCTTC
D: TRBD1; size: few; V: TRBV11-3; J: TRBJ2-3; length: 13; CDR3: CASSIQGADTQYF; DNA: TGTGCCAGCAGCATACAGGGGGCAGATACGCAGTATTTT
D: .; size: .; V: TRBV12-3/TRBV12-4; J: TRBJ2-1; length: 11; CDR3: CASLLSVVQFF; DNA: TGTGCCAGCCTCCTATCGGTTGTTCAGTTCTTC
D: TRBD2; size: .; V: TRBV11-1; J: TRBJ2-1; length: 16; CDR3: CASERGEAGFKNEQFF; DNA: TGTGCCAGCGAGCGGGGCGAAGCGGGATTTAAGAATGAGCAGTTCTTC
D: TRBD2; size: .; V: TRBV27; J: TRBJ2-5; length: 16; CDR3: CASSFTAGGIQETQYF; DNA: TGTGCCAGCAGCTTTACGGCGGGAGGGATCCAAGAGACCCAGTACTTC